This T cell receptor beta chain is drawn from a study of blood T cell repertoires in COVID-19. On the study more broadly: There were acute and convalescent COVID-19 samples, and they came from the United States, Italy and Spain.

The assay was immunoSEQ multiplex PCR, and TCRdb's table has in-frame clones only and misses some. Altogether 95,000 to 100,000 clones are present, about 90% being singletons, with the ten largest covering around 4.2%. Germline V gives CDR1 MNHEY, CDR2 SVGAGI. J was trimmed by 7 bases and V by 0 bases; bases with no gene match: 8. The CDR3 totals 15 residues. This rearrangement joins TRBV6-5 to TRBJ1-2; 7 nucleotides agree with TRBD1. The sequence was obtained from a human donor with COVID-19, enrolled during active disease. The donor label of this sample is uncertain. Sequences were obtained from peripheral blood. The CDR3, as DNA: TGTGCCAGCAGTTACTCCGACAGGGCCGAGGGTGGCTACACCTTC. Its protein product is CASSYSDRAEGGYTF.